A single TCR beta chain is shown here with its context. Original processing methods: The assay estimated nucleated cells by amplifying reference gene primers. The table came from immunoSEQ multiplex PCR; TCRdb's copy has only in-frame clones and leaves some out. V and J calls and clone size are copied from that table; D and trimming were computed from the DNA. Of approximately 180,000 clones in the sample, 70% to 90% were seen once. The data are from a study of blood T cell repertoires in COVID-19. On the study more broadly: Samples representing acute and convalescent COVID-19 were sourced from the United States, Italy and Spain. PBMCs, B-cell-depleted T cells, or T cells were the source of the cDNA or gDNA that made up the material.

This CDR3 has 14 residues. V and J are TRBV12-1 and TRBJ2-7; the table's TRBD2 call for D was not verified on the DNA. TRBV12-1 is recorded as a pseudogene. The clonotype was recovered from a man in his 60s with acute or convalescent COVID-19. The sample consisted of peripheral blood. The CDR3 bases are TGTGCCAGCAGCTTTTCCGGGAGCTCCTACGAGCAGTACTTC. This sequence encodes CASSFSGSSYEQYF.